This TCR beta chain derives from a study of T cell repertoires in cytomegalovirus infection. TCRdb fed the reads into MiXCR, producing one record per CDR3 protein. The sample has approximately 990,000 distinct CDR3 sequences; about a third are singletons. With regard to this clonotype: Its antigen is still unknown.

Study-wide results and caveats: CMV-specific HLA-C-restricted TCR beta clonotypes dominated the ex vivo response.

The CDR3 sequence is 14 residues long. The germline CDR1 and CDR2 sequences are MNHEY and SVGAGI. The V end lost 2 bases, the J end lost 0 bases, and 7 bases lay between the germline ends. This clonotype originated in a human donor in good health (CMV status not recorded). Some clones in this sample may be carry-over from other donors' samples. The sample here was cultured CD8+ T cells from PBMCs, taken from culture after CMV antigen stimulation. The rearrangement links TRBV6-5 to TRBJ1-1, with D unclear. CDR3 coding DNA: TGTGCCAGCAGTTACGAGTCTATGAACACTGAAGCTTTCTTT. It yields the protein CASSYESMNTEAFF.